These 31 T cell receptor beta chains were sequenced from one sample in a study of cytomegalovirus exposure and HLA in healthy donors (TCRdb year 2017). Libraries were made using the immunoSEQ multiplex PCR assay. For the multiplex PCR, a mixture combining 60 forward primers for TCR Vbeta segments and 13 reverse primers for TCR Jbeta segments was used. Sourced from immuneACCESS, this table was stored by TCRdb with only in-frame sequences that have V and J called. A share of the clones is absent; for the studies checked, an unresolved V gene accounts for under half, and the remainder has no known explanation. Within this sample are fewer than 200,000 clones, with roughly 80% of them counted one time only. The ten biggest clones cover roughly 0.99% of the sample. Input material: PBMCs. The receptors derive from a girl aged 2-15 years in good health and CMV-seropositive.

The V gene is TRBV7-9, the J gene TRBJ2-1; 12 bases match TRBD2. Germline V CDR1 and CDR2: SEHNR, FQNEAQ (reference sequence). The ends lost 4 bases at V and 7 bases at J; junction bases unmatched: 17. CDR3 length: 19 amino acids. CDR3 sequence (DNA): TGTGCCAGCAGCTCGGGGGGGACTAGCGGGCCAAGGCAATCGAATGAGCAGTTCTTC. This encodes CASSSGGTSGPRQSNEQFF. Drawing the rest from reference TRBV7-9 and TRBJ2-1, the complete variable domain is DTGVSQNPRHKITKRGQNVTFRCDPISEHNRLYWYRQTLGQGPEFLTYFQNEAQLEKSRLLSDRFSAERPKGSFSTLEIQRTEQGDSAMYLCASSSGGTSGPRQSNEQFFGPGTRLTVL.

This clone was seen a single time. V and J are TRBV2 and TRBJ2-3; 7 bases agree with TRBD2. In germline, CDR1 is SNHLY, CDR2 FYNNEI. Trimming cost V 6 bases and J 0 bases; bases outside gene matches: 6. The CDR3 spans 15 residues. This CDR3 reads CASRTGGSSTDTQYF. CDR3 DNA: TGTGCCAGCAGGACGGGAGGCAGTAGCACAGATACGCAGTATTTT. The full variable domain, with the rest looked up from reference TRBV2 and TRBJ2-3, is EPEVTQTPSHQVTQMGQEVILRCVPISNHLYFYWYRQILGQKVEFLVSFYNNEISEKSEIFDDQFSVERPDGSNFTLKIRSTKLEDSAMYFCASRTGGSSTDTQYFGPGTRLTVL.

This chain connects TRBV2 to TRBJ2-7, with 7 bases that match TRBD2. The CDR3 covers 15 residues. The germline gives CDR1 SNHLY, CDR2 FYNNEI. Unmatched junction bases numbered 10, after V lost 7 bases and J lost 1 base. DNA of the CDR3: TGTGCCAGCATTTGGTCTACGGGAGGTTCCTACGAGCAGTACTTC. Amino acids: CASIWSTGGSYEQYF.

The chain couples TRBV6-5 to TRBJ2-2; D remains unclear. V lost 3 bases to trimming and J lost 2 bases, with 7 bases between them. The CDR3 runs to 14 residues. Germline V lookup: CDR1 MNHEY, CDR2 SVGAGI. DNA for the CDR3: TGTGCCAGCAGTTATGGCGGAAACACCGGGGAGCTGTTTTTT. This codes for CASSYGGNTGELFF.

This clone was counted a single time. The chain combines TRBV7-9 with TRBJ2-1; tentatively, D is TRBD2 (6 bases). The CDR3 extends over 17 amino acids. V gave up 2 bases and J gave up 3 bases, with 17 bases separating them. Germline V gives CDR1 SEHNR, CDR2 FQNEAQ (reference sequence). CDR3 amino acids: CASSLPVGGFIYNEQFF. The CDR3 DNA reads as TGTGCCAGCAGCTTACCAGTGGGGGGTTTCATCTACAATGAGCAGTTCTTC.

J is TRBJ2-6 and V is TRBV11-2; D is uncertain. The V gene lost 4 bases and the J gene lost 0 bases, with 4 bases spanning the gap. Germline values: CDR1 SGHAT, CDR2 FQNNGV. This CDR3 contains 14 residues. The CDR3 sequence: CASSSISGANVLTF. The CDR3 DNA reads as TGTGCCAGCAGCTCCATCTCTGGGGCCAACGTCCTGACTTTC.

This chain joins TRBV5-1 and TRBJ1-1, with 7 bases lining up with TRBD1. Germline CDR1 SGHRS, CDR2 YFSETQ. The CDR3 loop spans 15 amino acids. Germline trimming cut 0 bases from V and 1 base from J; bases unmatched to any gene: 3. CDR3 in amino acids: CASSLDGTENTEAFF. The CDR3 nucleotides read TGCGCCAGCAGCTTGGACGGGACAGAGAACACTGAAGCTTTCTTT.

The chain recombines TRBV19 with TRBJ2-7, with D unresolved. The CDR3 loop spans 13 amino acids. The V gene's germline CDR1 is LNHDA and CDR2 SQIVND (reference sequence). V lost 7 bases, J lost 2 bases, and 12 bases lay in between. The DNA of the CDR3 is TGTGCCAGTACCGGTCACAGTCCCTACGAGCAGTACTTC. Encoded protein: CASTGHSPYEQYF.

The V and J genes are TRBV11-2 and TRBJ2-7; D may be TRBD1 (5 bases). The CDR3 has 14 residues. The V gene lost 0 bases and the J gene lost 6 bases, with 12 bases spanning the gap. Germline V lookup: CDR1 SGHAT, CDR2 FQNNGV. For the CDR3, the DNA is TGTGCCAGCAGCTTAGACAGGGTCAGGTCCGAGCAGTACTTC. This translates into CASSLDRVRSEQYF.

The chain carries TRBV6-4 and TRBJ2-5; D unclear. CDR1 is MRHNA and CDR2 is SNTAGT in the germline V gene. There are 11 residues in the CDR3. V was clipped by 4 bases and J by 4 bases, with 4 bases between them. In DNA form, the CDR3 reads TGTGCCAGCAGTGGAGGAGAGACCCAGTACTTC. It translates to CASSGGETQYF.

The gene calls are TRBV6-4 and TRBJ1-4, with D unclear. The CDR3 has 18 residues. V lost 0 bases and J 4 bases, leaving 18 bases between the germline ends. Germline V gene data show CDR1 as MRHNA and CDR2 as SNTAGT. The CDR3 loop reads CASSDSKNPRSGNEKLFF. CDR3 nucleotide sequence: TGTGCCAGCAGTGACTCGAAAAATCCCCGATCGGGTAATGAAAAACTGTTTTTT.

The chain has TRBV6-4 and TRBJ1-5; 7 nucleotides line up with TRBD1. This CDR3 is 14 amino acids long. Per germline, CDR1 MRHNA and CDR2 SNTAGT. The V and J ends lost 7 bases and 5 bases, in that order; junction bases with no gene match: 8. CDR3 coding DNA: TGTGCCAGCACGGGGGACAGTGCACATCAGCCCCAGCATTTT. Encoded protein: CASTGDSAHQPQHF.

The V gene is TRBV2, the J gene TRBJ2-3; 10 bases fit TRBD1. The CDR3 is 17 amino acids. Germline CDR1 is SNHLY and CDR2 is FYNNEI. J was trimmed by 5 bases and V by 6 bases; bases with no gene match: 14. CDR3 coding DNA: TGTGCCAGCAGGCCGGGACAGGGGATCAGCGGAATAGATACGCAGTATTTT. This gives the protein CASRPGQGISGIDTQYF.

This chain uses TRBV19 with TRBJ2-7, with D possibly matching TRBD1 (6 bases). V lost 3 bases and J 6 bases, leaving 18 bases between the germline ends. The CDR3 has 15 amino acids. Germline V gives CDR1 LNHDA, CDR2 SQIVND (reference sequence). The CDR3 spells CASSIRLNRVREQYF. CDR3 DNA: TGTGCCAGTAGTATCCGCCTAAACAGGGTGCGCGAGCAGTACTTC.

The CDR3 DNA is TGCGCCAGCAGCCAACTAGCGGGAGACGAGACCCAGTACTTC. Encoded protein: CASSQLAGDETQYF. The chain links TRBV4-1 to TRBJ2-5; 10 bases match TRBD2. There are 14 residues in the CDR3. J was trimmed by 5 bases and V by 2 bases; bases with no gene match: 2. The germline CDR1 and CDR2 sequences are MGHRA and YSYEKL.

This sequence joins TRBV25-1 and TRBJ1-2, with TRBD1 matching 7 bases. Trimming cost V 8 bases and J 8 bases; bases outside gene matches: 5. This CDR3 spans 11 amino acids. Per germline, CDR1 MGHDK and CDR2 SYGVNS. The CDR3 nucleotides are TGTGCCAGCGGAGGGGGCGACGGCTACACCTTC. This gives the protein CASGGGDGYTF.

This clone was observed once. This chain joins TRBV18 and TRBJ2-7; D is perhaps TRBD2 (5 bases). The V gene lost 6 bases and the J gene lost 5 bases, with 20 bases spanning the gap. The germline V gene encodes CDR1 KGHSH and CDR2 LQKENI. The CDR3 contains 15 residues. The CDR3 DNA sequence: TGTGCCAGCTCGCGACTAATAGCGAGCGGTCACGAGCAGTACTTC. It yields the protein CASSRLIASGHEQYF.

The chain combines TRBV9 with TRBJ2-6; 8 nucleotides line up with TRBD1. CDR3 length: 17 residues. J was trimmed by 1 base and V by 0 bases; bases with no gene match: 3. Germline V gene lookup returns CDR1 SGDLS and CDR2 YYNGEE. The CDR3 region has the DNA TGTGCCAGCAGCGTAGTTCGGACAGGGTCTGGGGCCAACGTCCTGACTTTC. As protein: CASSVVRTGSGANVLTF.

Comments on this clone: At one boundary the junction diverges from the germline segment, which might be a read error. The J gene is TRBJ1-1, the V gene TRBV5-1; TRBD1 matches 8 bases. The CDR3 spans 13 residues. From germline, CDR1 is SGHRS and CDR2 YFSETQ. The CDR3 sequence is CASSKHNHRGILF. CDR3 DNA sequence: TGCGCCAGCAGCAAACATAATCACAGGGGGATCCTCTTT.

This chain connects TRBV5-1 to TRBJ2-5; 9 positions agree with TRBD1. CDR3 length: 14 amino acids. Germline V gene sequence: CDR1 SGHRS, CDR2 YFSETQ. V was clipped by 5 bases and J by 1 base; unmatched bases: 3. CDR3 in amino acids: CASSLQGAQETQYF. CDR3 sequence (DNA): TGCGCCAGCAGTTTACAGGGGGCCCAAGAGACCCAGTACTTC. The full variable domain, completed using reference TRBV5-1 and TRBJ2-5, is KAGVTQTPRYLIKTRGQQVTLSCSPISGHRSVSWYQQTPGQGLQFLFEYFSETQRNKGNFPGRFSGRQFSNSRSEMNVSTLELGDSALYLCASSLQGAQETQYFGPGTRLLVL.

The rearrangement uses TRBV30 and TRBJ2-5, with unresolved D. The DNA matches TRBJ2-7 better at its end, which makes the J call doubtful. The V gene's germline CDR1 is GTSNPN and CDR2 SVGIG (reference sequence). The CDR3 length is 13 residues. CDR3: CAWSSVTPYEQYF. For the CDR3, the DNA is TGTGCCTGGAGTTCGGTGACTCCGTACGAGCAGTACTTC.

J is TRBJ2-3 and V is TRBV5-1; 9 bases fit TRBD2. Trimming cost V 3 bases and J 5 bases; bases outside gene matches: 7. CDR1 and CDR2 from the germline V gene are SGHRS and YFSETQ. The CDR3 is made up of 15 amino acids. CDR3 nucleotides: TGCGCCAGCAGCTCACGACTAGCGGACCGAGATACGCAGTATTTT. Translating gives CASSSRLADRDTQYF.

The chain has TRBV19 and TRBJ2-5; D may be TRBD1 (6 bases). The J call is doubtful: the DNA matches TRBJ2-7 better. This CDR3 has 15 residues. Germline V gene data show CDR1 as LNHDA and CDR2 as SQIVND (reference sequence). The CDR3 DNA follows: TGTGCCAGTAGTCAAGGAACAGGGCTCTCCTACGAGCAGTACTTC. This gives the protein CASSQGTGLSYEQYF.

The J gene is TRBJ1-2, the V gene TRBV6-1, with D unclear. V was clipped by 4 bases and J by 2 bases, with 8 bases between them. The CDR3 is 13 residues long. Germline CDR1 reads MNHNS; CDR2 reads SASEGT. CDR3 loop: CASSVGRNYGYTF. CDR3 in DNA: TGTGCCAGCAGTGTGGGGAGGAACTATGGCTACACCTTC.

The chain uses TRBV7-6 and TRBJ2-7; TRBD2 matches 14 bases. V lost 5 bases, J lost 4 bases, and 4 bases stayed unmatched. There are 15 residues in the CDR3. CDR1 SGHVS and CDR2 FNYEAQ come from the germline V gene. The CDR3 DNA sequence: TGTGCCAGCAGCCCGGGACTAGCGGGAGCGTACGAGCAGTACTTC. Translation: CASSPGLAGAYEQYF.

The chain employs TRBV5-6 and TRBJ1-1; 7 bases line up with TRBD1. Germline V gene sequence: CDR1 SGHDT, CDR2 YYEEEE. There are 16 residues in the CDR3. Germline trimming cut 1 base from V and 0 bases from J; bases unmatched to any gene: 6. CDR3 protein: CASSLRDRALNTEAFF. CDR3 sequence (DNA): TGTGCCAGCAGCTTGAGAGACAGGGCCCTGAACACTGAAGCTTTCTTT.

This sequence joins TRBV18 and TRBJ1-1; D unclear. This CDR3 comprises 15 residues. V was trimmed by 0 bases and J by 4 bases, leaving 12 bases between them. Germline V gene sequence: CDR1 KGHSH, CDR2 LQKENI. The CDR3 DNA sequence: TGTGCCAGCTCACCACCCCGAAGAGATCCCACTGAAGCTTTCTTT. Protein sequence: CASSPPRRDPTEAFF. The variable domain in full, with the rest retrieved from reference TRBV18 and TRBJ1-1, is NAGVMQNPRHLVRRRGQEARLRCSPMKGHSHVYWYRQLPEEGLKFMVYLQKENIIDESGMPKERFSAEFPKEGPSILRIQQVVRGDSAAYFCASSPPRRDPTEAFFGQGTRLTVV.

The J gene is TRBJ2-7, the V gene TRBV6-6, with 7 bases aligning to TRBD1. J lost 3 bases, V lost 5 bases, and 7 bases had no gene match. The germline CDR1 and CDR2 sequences are MNHNY and SVGAGI (reference sequence). The CDR3 has 14 amino acids. The CDR3 protein is CASSARGTYYEQYF. The CDR3 DNA follows: TGTGCCAGCAGTGCCAGGGGGACCTACTACGAGCAGTACTTC.

V usage is TRBV10-3 and J usage is TRBJ1-2, with 10 bases matching TRBD1. J gave up 5 bases and V 8 bases, and 8 bases lay outside the gene matches. CDR1 is ENHRY, CDR2 SYGVKD, per germline. This CDR3 region has 14 residues. CDR3 sequence: CAILRGQGEYGYTF. DNA of the CDR3: TGTGCCATCCTGAGAGGACAGGGGGAGTATGGCTACACCTTC.

The V and J genes are TRBV30 and TRBJ2-7; D gene uncertain. Germline CDR1 reads GTSNPN; CDR2 reads SVGIG (reference sequence). V was clipped by 0 bases and J by 6 bases, with 9 bases between them. The CDR3 runs to 12 residues. The CDR3 bases are TGTGCCTGGAGTGTAACGGTCGTCGAGCAGTACTTC. Translation gives CAWSVTVVEQYF.

The chain links TRBV4-1 to TRBJ1-3, with D unclear. The CDR3 runs to 13 residues. V lost 6 bases to trimming and J lost 2 bases, with 8 bases between them. Germline V gives CDR1 MGHRA, CDR2 YSYEKL. The CDR3 DNA is TGCGCCAGCAGACAGTTACCTGGAAACACCATATATTTT. This codes for CASRQLPGNTIYF.